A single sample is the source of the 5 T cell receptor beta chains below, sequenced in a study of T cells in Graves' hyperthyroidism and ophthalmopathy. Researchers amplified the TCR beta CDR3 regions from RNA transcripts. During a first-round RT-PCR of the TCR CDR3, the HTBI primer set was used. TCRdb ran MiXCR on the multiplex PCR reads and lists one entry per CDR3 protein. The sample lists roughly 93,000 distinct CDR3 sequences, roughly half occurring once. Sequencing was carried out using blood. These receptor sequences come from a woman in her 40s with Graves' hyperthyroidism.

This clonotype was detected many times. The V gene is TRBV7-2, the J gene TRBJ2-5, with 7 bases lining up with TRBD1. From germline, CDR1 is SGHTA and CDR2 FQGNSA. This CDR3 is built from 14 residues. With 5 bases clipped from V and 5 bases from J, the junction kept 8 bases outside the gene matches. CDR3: CASSPGQVLETQYF. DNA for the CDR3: TGTGCCAGCAGCCCCGGACAGGTCCTTGAGACCCAGTACTTC.

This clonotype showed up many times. For the CDR3, the DNA is TGCAGTGCTAATAAGTGGTCCGCGAACACTGAAGCTTTCTTT. The encoded protein is CSANKWSANTEAFF. The V gene is TRBV20-1, the J gene TRBJ1-1, with D uncertain. The CDR3 has 14 residues. Looked up from germline, CDR1 is DFQATT and CDR2 is SNEGSKA (reference sequence). V lost 4 bases to trimming and J lost 1 base, with 13 bases between them.

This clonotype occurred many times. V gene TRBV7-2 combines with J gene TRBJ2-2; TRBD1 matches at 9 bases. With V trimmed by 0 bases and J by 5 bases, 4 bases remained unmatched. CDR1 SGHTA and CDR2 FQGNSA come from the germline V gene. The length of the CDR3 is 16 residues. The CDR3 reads CASSLAGTGLTGELFF. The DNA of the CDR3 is TGTGCCAGCAGCTTAGCTGGGACAGGGTTAACCGGGGAGCTGTTTTTT.

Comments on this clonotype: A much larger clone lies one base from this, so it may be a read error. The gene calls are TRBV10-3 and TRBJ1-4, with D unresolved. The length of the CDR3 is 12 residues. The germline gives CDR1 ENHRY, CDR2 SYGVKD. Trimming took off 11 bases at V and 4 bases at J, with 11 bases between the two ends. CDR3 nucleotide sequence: TGTGCCCGCAGGAACGTTAATGAAAAACTGTTTTTT. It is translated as CARRNVNEKLFF.

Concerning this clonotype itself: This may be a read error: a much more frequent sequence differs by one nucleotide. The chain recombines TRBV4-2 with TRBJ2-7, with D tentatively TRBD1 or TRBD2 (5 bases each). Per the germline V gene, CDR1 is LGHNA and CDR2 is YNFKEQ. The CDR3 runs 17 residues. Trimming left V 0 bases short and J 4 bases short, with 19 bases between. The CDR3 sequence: CASSQEDNRDLMYEQYF. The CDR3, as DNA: TGTGCCAGCAGCCAAGAGGACAACCGGGACCTCATGTACGAGCAGTACTTC.